The 5 T cell receptor beta chains reported below all come from one sample, sequenced in a study of T cell responses to AZD1222 COVID-19 vaccine. Data came from immunoSEQ multiplex PCR; TCRdb stores just in-frame clones and leaves some out. This repertoire shows about 93,000 clones, roughly nine tenths found once; its top ten account for about 2.7%. The starting material was peripheral blood, obtained on day 0 of MenACWY control vaccination. The receptors originated from an adult in good health.

The V and J genes are TRBV6-2 or TRBV6-3 and TRBJ1-1, with TRBD1 identical over 7 bases. The CDR3 has 14 residues. V shed 4 bases, J shed 4 bases, and the junction held 6 bases outside the gene matches. Germline CDR1 MNHEY, CDR2 SVGEGT. The CDR3 loop is CASSSPRGTTEAFF. Written as DNA, the CDR3 is TGTGCCAGCAGTTCCCCCAGGGGGACCACTGAAGCTTTCTTT.

This clone has a handful of counts. The chain uses TRBV11-2 and TRBJ1-1; unclear D gene. V shed 1 base and J shed 7 bases, with 16 bases lying between them. CDR1 and CDR2 (germline): SGHAT, FQNNGV. The CDR3 runs to 15 residues. CDR3 sequence: CASSLGSLGGFEAFF. For the CDR3, the DNA is TGTGCCAGCAGCTTAGGGTCATTGGGAGGCTTTGAAGCTTTCTTT. Drawing the rest from reference TRBV11-2 and TRBJ1-1, the complete variable domain is EAGVAQSPRYKIIEKRQSVAFWCNPISGHATLYWYQQILGQGPKLLIQFQNNGVVDDSQLPKDRFSAERLKGVDSTLKIQPAKLEDSAVYLCASSLGSLGGFEAFFGQGTRLTVV.

The chain links TRBV24-1 to TRBJ2-1, with 9 positions matching TRBD2. This CDR3 has 18 amino acids. Germline CDR1 and CDR2: KGHDR and SFDVKD. V lost 3 bases, J lost 7 bases, and 15 bases stayed unmatched. The CDR3 region is CATSDPASGVLWGNEQFF. The CDR3 region has the DNA TGTGCCACCAGTGATCCGGCTAGCGGGGTCCTTTGGGGAAATGAGCAGTTCTTC.

This chain joins TRBV7-8 and TRBJ2-7; D may be TRBD1 or TRBD2 (6 bases each). The V and J ends lost 1 base and 1 base respectively, with 8 bases between them. Germline-derived CDR1 and CDR2 are SGHVS and FQNEAQ. This CDR3 is built from 14 residues. The CDR3 DNA reads TGTGCCAGCAGCTTAGAAGGGGGGTCCTACGAGCAGTACTTC. Encoded protein: CASSLEGGSYEQYF. Supplemented by reference TRBV7-8 and TRBJ2-7, the full variable domain reads GAGVSQSPRYKVAKRGQDVALRCDPISGHVSLFWYQQALGQGPEFLTYFQNEAQLDKSGLPSDRFFAERPEGSVSTLKIQRTQQEDSAVYLCASSLEGGSYEQYFGPGTRLTVT.

This chain connects TRBV5-5 to TRBJ2-1, with D possibly matching TRBD1 (6 bases). This CDR3 has 13 amino acids. Germline V CDR1 and CDR2: SGHKS, YYEKEE (reference sequence). Trimming pared 4 bases from V and 6 bases from J, leaving 11 bases between. CDR3 residues: CASSAPQGNEQFF. CDR3 bases: TGTGCCAGCAGCGCTCCACAGGGCAATGAGCAGTTCTTC.